A single sample gave rise to the 7 T cell receptor beta chains below, sequenced in a study of cytomegalovirus exposure and HLA in healthy donors. The PCR ran on 60 Vbeta and 13 Jbeta primers. Produced via immunoSEQ multiplex PCR; TCRdb's table is partial and in-frame only. The repertoire has tens of thousands of clones, around 80% of them found once; the top ten carry roughly 2.6%. Sequenced: PBMCs. These receptor sequences come from a male donor in good health and CMV-seropositive.

This clone was seen only once. The chain joins TRBV9 to TRBJ2-7, with TRBD2 identical over 15 bases. The CDR3 has 17 amino acids. CDR1 and CDR2 (germline): SGDLS, YYNGEE. The junction had 8 bases not matched to a gene; V was cut back by 3 bases and J by 4 bases. CDR3 DNA sequence: TGTGCCAGCAGCGCGGGACTAGCGGGAGGAAGGGTTTACGAGCAGTACTTC. Translated: CASSAGLAGGRVYEQYF.

This clone showed up just a few times. J is TRBJ2-1 and V is TRBV9; 9 nucleotides align to TRBD2. CDR3 length: 18 residues. Trimming at V came to 3 bases and at J to 8 bases, leaving 18 bases not matched to a gene. The V gene's germline CDR1 is SGDLS and CDR2 YYNGEE. In DNA form, the CDR3 reads TGTGCCAGCAGCGCCGCCTTACTTAGGCGGGAGGGCCAGGATGAGCAGTTCTTC. Translating gives CASSAALLRREGQDEQFF.

The chain employs TRBV27 and TRBJ2-6, with D possibly being TRBD1 (5 bases). The CDR3 sequence is 15 residues long. From germline, CDR1 is MNHEY and CDR2 SMNVEV (reference sequence). V was shortened by 7 bases and J by 2 bases, with 12 bases between the two germline ends. CDR3 residues: CASTLSTAGANVLTF. In DNA, the CDR3 is TGTGCCAGCACGCTCTCGACAGCTGGGGCCAACGTCCTGACTTTC.

This clone showed up just a few times. The chain is built from TRBV4-1 and TRBJ2-1; no clear D. The ends were cut back, 3 bases at V and 9 bases at J, with 9 bases in the middle. Germline-derived CDR1 and CDR2 are MGHRA and YSYEKL. This CDR3 region has 12 residues. This CDR3 reads CASSQVVTEQFF. As DNA, the CDR3 is TGCGCCAGCAGCCAGGTAGTCACTGAGCAGTTCTTC.

This chain connects TRBV5-1 to TRBJ1-1, with a weak D call TRBD1 (6 bases). This CDR3 has 15 residues. CDR1 and CDR2 (germline): SGHRS, YFSETQ. V was cut by 6 bases and J by 9 bases, with 24 bases left in between. In nucleotides, the CDR3 is TGCGCCAGCAACCATCTCACAGGGATGGCTGTTAAAGCTTTCTTT. This translates into CASNHLTGMAVKAFF.

J is TRBJ1-2 and V is TRBV5-4, with D possibly matching TRBD1 (6 bases). The CDR3 is 12 amino acids. Between the trimmed V and J ends, which lost 5 bases and 4 bases, there was a span of 9 bases. The germline V gene has CDR1 SGHNT and CDR2 YYREEE (reference sequence). The CDR3 here is CASSQDSYGYTF. CDR3 bases: TGTGCCAGCAGTCAGGACAGCTATGGCTACACCTTC.

The chain links TRBV9 to TRBJ2-5; unclear D gene. CDR3 length: 11 amino acids. V lost 3 bases and J 3 bases, leaving 3 bases between the germline ends. Germline V gives CDR1 SGDLS, CDR2 YYNGEE. CDR3 in amino acids: CASSAEETQYF. The CDR3, as DNA: TGTGCCAGCAGCGCCGAAGAGACCCAGTACTTC.